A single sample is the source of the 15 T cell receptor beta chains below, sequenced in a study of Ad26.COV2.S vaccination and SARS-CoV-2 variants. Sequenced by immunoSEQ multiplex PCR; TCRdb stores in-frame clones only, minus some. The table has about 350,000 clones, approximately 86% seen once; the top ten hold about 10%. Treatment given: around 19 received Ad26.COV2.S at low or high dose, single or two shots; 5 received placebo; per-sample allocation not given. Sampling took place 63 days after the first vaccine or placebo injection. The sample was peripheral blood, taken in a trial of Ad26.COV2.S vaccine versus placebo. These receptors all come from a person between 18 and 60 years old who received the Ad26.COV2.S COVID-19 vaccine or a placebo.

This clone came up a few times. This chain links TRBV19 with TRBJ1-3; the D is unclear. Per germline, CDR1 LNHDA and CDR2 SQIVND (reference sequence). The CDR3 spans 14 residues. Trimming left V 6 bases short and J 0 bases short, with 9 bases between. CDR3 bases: TGTGCCAGTAGCCCGGGATACTCTGGAAACACCATATATTTT. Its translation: CASSPGYSGNTIYF. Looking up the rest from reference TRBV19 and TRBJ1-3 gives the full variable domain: DGGITQSPKYLFRKEGQNVTLSCEQNLNHDAMYWYRQDPGQGLRLIYYSQIVNDFQKGDIAEGYSVSREKKESFPLTVTSAQKNPTAFYLCASSPGYSGNTIYFGEGSWLTVV.

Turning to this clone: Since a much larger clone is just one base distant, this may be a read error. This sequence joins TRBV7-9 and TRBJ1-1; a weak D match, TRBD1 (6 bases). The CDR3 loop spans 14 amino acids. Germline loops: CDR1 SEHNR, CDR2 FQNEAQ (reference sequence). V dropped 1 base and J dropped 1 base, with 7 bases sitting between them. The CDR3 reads CASSLGRGNTEAFF. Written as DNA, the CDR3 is TGTGCCAGCAGCTTAGGCAGGGGGAACACTGAAGCTTTCTTT.

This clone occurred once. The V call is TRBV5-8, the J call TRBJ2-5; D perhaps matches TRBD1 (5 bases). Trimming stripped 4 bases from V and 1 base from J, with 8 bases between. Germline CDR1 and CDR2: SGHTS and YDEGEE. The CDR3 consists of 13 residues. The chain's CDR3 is CASSRQFQETQYF. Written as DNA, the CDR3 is TGTGCCAGCAGCCGACAGTTCCAAGAGACCCAGTACTTC.

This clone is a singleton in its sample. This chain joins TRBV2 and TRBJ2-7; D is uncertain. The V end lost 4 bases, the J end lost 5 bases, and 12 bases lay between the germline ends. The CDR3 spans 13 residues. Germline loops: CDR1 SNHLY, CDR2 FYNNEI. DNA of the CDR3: TGTGCCAGCAGTGGAACCCCTGGGAACGAGCAGTACTTC. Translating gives CASSGTPGNEQYF.

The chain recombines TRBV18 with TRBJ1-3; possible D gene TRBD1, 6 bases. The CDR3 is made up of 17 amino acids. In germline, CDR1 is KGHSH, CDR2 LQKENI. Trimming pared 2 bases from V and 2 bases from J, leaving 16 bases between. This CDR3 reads CASSPVPGQSPGNTIYF. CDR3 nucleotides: TGTGCCAGCTCACCAGTCCCCGGACAGTCCCCTGGAAACACCATATATTTT.

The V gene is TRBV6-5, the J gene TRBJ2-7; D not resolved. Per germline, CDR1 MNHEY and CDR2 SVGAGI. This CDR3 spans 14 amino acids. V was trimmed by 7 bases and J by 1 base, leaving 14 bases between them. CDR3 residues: CASTPLIGSYEQYF. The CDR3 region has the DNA TGTGCCAGCACCCCCCTGATCGGGTCCTACGAGCAGTACTTC.

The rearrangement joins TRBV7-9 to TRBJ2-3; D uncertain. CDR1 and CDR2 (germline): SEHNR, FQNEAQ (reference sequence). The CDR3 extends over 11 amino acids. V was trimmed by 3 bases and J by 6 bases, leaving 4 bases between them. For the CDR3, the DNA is TGTGCCAGCAGCTTTTTGGATACGCAGTATTTT. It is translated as CASSFLDTQYF.

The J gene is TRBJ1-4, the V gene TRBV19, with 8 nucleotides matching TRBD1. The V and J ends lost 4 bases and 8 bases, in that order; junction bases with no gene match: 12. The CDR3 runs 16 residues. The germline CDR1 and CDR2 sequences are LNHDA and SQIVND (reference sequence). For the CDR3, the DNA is TGTGCCAGTAGTAGCACAGGGGGGTTCCGTAGGGAAAAACTGTTTTTT. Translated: CASSSTGGFRREKLFF.

This chain's CDR3 is CASRRQGAQETQYF. DNA for the CDR3: TGTGCCAGTAGAAGACAGGGAGCCCAAGAGACCCAGTACTTC. The J gene is TRBJ2-5, the V gene TRBV19, with TRBD1 matching over 7 bases. V lost 6 bases and J lost 1; bases outside the gene matches: 5. Germline CDR1 LNHDA, CDR2 SQIVND (reference sequence). This CDR3 region has 14 residues. The whole variable domain, filled in from reference TRBV19 and TRBJ2-5, reads DGGITQSPKYLFRKEGQNVTLSCEQNLNHDAMYWYRQDPGQGLRLIYYSQIVNDFQKGDIAEGYSVSREKKESFPLTVTSAQKNPTAFYLCASRRQGAQETQYFGPGTRLLVL.

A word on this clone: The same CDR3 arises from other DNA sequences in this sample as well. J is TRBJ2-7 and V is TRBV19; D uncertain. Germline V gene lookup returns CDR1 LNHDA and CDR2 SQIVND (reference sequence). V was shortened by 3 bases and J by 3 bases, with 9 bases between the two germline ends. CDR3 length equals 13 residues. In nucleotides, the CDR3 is TGTGCCAGTAGTATTGGCGGCGGCTACGAGCAGTACTTC. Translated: CASSIGGGYEQYF.

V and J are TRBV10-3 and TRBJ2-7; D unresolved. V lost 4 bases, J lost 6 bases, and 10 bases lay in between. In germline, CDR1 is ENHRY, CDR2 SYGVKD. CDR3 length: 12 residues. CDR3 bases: TGTGCCATCAGTGGGACCTGGGCCGAGCAGTACTTC. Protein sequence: CAISGTWAEQYF.

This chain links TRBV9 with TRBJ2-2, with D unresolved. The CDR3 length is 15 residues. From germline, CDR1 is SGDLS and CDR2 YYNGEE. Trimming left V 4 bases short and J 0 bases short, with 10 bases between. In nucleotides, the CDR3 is TGTGCCAGCAGCCCTCAGACAACGAACACCGGGGAGCTGTTTTTT. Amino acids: CASSPQTTNTGELFF.

The CDR3 bases are TGTGCCAGCAGCCCTGGGAGCGACGGGGGCTATGGCTACACCTTC. As protein: CASSPGSDGGYGYTF. The chain is built from TRBV7-3 and TRBJ1-2, with D perhaps TRBD1 (5 bases). Per the germline V gene, CDR1 is SGHTA and CDR2 is FQGTGA. This CDR3 contains 15 residues. V lost 5 bases and J 4 bases, leaving 17 bases between the germline ends.

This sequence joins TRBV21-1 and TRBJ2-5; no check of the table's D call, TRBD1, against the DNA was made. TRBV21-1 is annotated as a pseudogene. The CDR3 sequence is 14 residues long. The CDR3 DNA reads TGTGCCAGCCCTCTCCCAGGGGGGATCGGGACCCAGTACTTC. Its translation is CASPLPGGIGTQYF.

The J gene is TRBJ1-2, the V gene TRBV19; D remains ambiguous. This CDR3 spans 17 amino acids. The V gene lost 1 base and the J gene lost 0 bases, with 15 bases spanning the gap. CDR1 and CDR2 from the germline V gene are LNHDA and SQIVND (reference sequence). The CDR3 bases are TGTGCCAGTAGTATAGTTCTCCGGAGGAGAACTAACTATGGCTACACCTTC. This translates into CASSIVLRRRTNYGYTF.